The rows below give T cell receptor beta chains drawn from one sample of a study of blood T cell repertoires in COVID-19. Clones were read by immunoSEQ multiplex PCR, and TCRdb kept only the in-frame ones, dropping some. The data show 250,000 to 400,000 clones, with approximately 90% seen just once and approximately 1.6% held by the top ten. Source material: peripheral blood. Receptors were obtained from a woman under 40 with COVID-19, enrolled during active disease. The CDR3 runs from the conserved cysteine through the conserved F or W. The D gene is left open where the match is weak. Size is omitted from some rows. Given values are once, few, many or a class for expanded clones.

j_call v_call d_call clone_size cdr3_aa cdr3_nt
TRBJ2-5 TRBV7-3 TRBD2 - CASSLNGGIGETQYF TGTGCCAGCAGCTTAAACGGGGGGATTGGTGAGACCCAGTACTTC
TRBJ2-4 TRBV11-2 TRBD1 - CASSSLRGRIDIQYF TGTGCCAGCAGCTCCCTCAGGGGGCGCATCGACATTCAGTACTTC
TRBJ2-2 TRBV2 - - CASTRETGELFF TGTGCCAGCACGCGAGAGACCGGGGAGCTGTTTTTT
TRBJ2-3 TRBV5-4 TRBD2 - CASSRGGAVSTDTQYF TGTGCCAGCAGCCGCGGGGGGGCCGTAAGCACAGATACGCAGTATTTT
TRBJ2-5 TRBV7-2 - - CASSLDIGGQETQYF TGTGCCAGCAGCTTAGATATAGGGGGCCAAGAGACCCAGTACTTC
TRBJ2-5 TRBV18 - - CASSLNQGMETQYF TGTGCCAGCTCCCTCAATCAGGGGATGGAGACCCAGTACTTC
TRBJ1-4 TRBV11-2 - - CASSPRTGGNEKLFF TGTGCCAGCAGCCCGCGGACGGGGGGTAATGAAAAACTGTTTTTT
TRBJ1-3 TRBV30 TRBD1 - CAWSRGQGATGNTIYF TGTGCCTGGAGTAGGGGACAGGGGGCTACTGGAAACACCATATATTTT
TRBJ2-1 TRBV5-1 TRBD2 - CASSPRGGPGDEQFF TGCGCCAGCAGCCCCCGGGGGGGGCCGGGCGATGAGCAGTTCTTC
TRBJ1-5 TRBV2 TRBD1 few CASSSGQDDQPQHF TGTGCCAGCAGTTCGGGACAGGACGATCAGCCCCAGCATTTT
TRBJ2-3 TRBV6-4 - - CASSDSQSTDTQYF TGTGCCAGCAGTGACTCACAGAGCACAGATACGCAGTATTTT
TRBJ2-7 TRBV4-2 - - CASSQARGYEQYF TGTGCCAGCAGCCAAGCCCGGGGTTACGAGCAGTACTTC
TRBJ2-4 TRBV13 TRBD1 few CASSLGQGAINIQYF TGTGCCAGCAGCTTAGGACAGGGGGCTATAAACATTCAGTACTTC
TRBJ2-5 TRBV29-1 - - CSVDRGLSTQYF TGCAGCGTTGATAGGGGATTGTCGACCCAGTACTTC
TRBJ2-7 TRBV6-5 TRBD1 - CASSYFTQGARNEQYF TGTGCCAGCAGTTACTTCACCCAGGGGGCGCGGAACGAGCAGTACTTC
TRBJ2-2 TRBV7-3 - - CASSLNRDSSLAGELFF TGTGCCAGCAGCTTAAATAGGGACTCTTCGTTAGCCGGGGAGCTGTTTTTT
TRBJ2-1 TRBV4-3 TRBD2 - CASSQDPPSGWDNEQFF TGCGCCAGCAGCCAAGATCCCCCTAGCGGGTGGGACAATGAGCAGTTCTTC
TRBJ1-1 TRBV19 - - CASSIGRRDPPPTEAFF TGTGCCAGTAGTATCGGGAGAAGGGATCCCCCTCCTACCGAAGCTTTCTTT
TRBJ1-2 TRBV6-5 - - CASSYQGSVANYGYTF TGTGCCAGCAGTTACCAGGGTTCTGTAGCTAACTATGGCTACACCTTC
TRBJ2-7 TRBV3-1/TRBV3-2 TRBD2 - CASSRRTSGGAGEQYF TGTGCCAGCAGCCGCAGGACTAGCGGGGGGGCCGGGGAGCAGTACTTC
TRBJ2-3 TRBV20-1 TRBD2 - CSASRAGGTDTQYF TGCAGTGCTAGTAGGGCGGGGGGCACAGATACGCAGTATTTT
TRBJ1-6 TRBV7-8 TRBD1 - CASSARQGSSYNSPLHF TGTGCCAGCAGCGCGAGACAGGGGAGCTCCTATAATTCACCCCTCCACTTT